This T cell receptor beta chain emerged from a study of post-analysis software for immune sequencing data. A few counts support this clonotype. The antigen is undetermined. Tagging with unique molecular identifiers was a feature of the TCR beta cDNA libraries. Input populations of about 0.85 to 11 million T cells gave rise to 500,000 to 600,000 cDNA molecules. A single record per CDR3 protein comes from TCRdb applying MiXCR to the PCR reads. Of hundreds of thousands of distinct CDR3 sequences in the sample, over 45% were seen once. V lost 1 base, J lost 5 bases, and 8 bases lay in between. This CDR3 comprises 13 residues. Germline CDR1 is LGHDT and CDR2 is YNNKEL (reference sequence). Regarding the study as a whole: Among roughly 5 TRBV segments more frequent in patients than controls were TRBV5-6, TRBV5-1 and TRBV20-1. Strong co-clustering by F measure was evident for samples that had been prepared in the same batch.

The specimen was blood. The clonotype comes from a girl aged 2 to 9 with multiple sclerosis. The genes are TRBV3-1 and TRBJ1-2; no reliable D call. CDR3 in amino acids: CASSQGPSYGYTF. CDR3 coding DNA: TGTGCCAGCAGCCAAGGGCCTTCTTATGGCTACACCTTC. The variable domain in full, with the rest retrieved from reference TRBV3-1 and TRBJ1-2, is DTAVSQTPKYLVTQMGNDKSIKCEQNLGHDTMYWYKQDSKKFLKIMFSYNNKELIINETVPNRFSPKSPDKAHLNLHINSLELGDSAVYFCASSQGPSYGYTFGSGTRLTVV.